The clone carrying this T cell receptor beta chain has only one observation. The source of the sample is a study of blood T cell repertoires in COVID-19. Study background: The cDNA or gDNA used as material had been derived from T cells, B-cell-depleted T cells, or PBMCs.

Trimming stripped 7 bases from V and 0 bases from J, with 12 bases between. The germline gives CDR1 MNHEY, CDR2 SMNVEV (reference sequence). CDR3 length: 15 amino acids. As handled by the study authors: Reference gene primers were amplified, and this amplification served to estimate nucleated cell counts. Generated by immunoSEQ multiplex PCR, the TCRdb table keeps only in-frame clones and is missing some. V and J calls and clone size are copied from that table; D and trimming were computed from the DNA. Here the sample spans 68,000 or so clones, nearly 85% being singletons. The rearrangement links TRBV27 to TRBJ1-4; no definite D call. Sample: peripheral blood. The receptor was isolated from a human donor in a cohort sampled during active COVID-19. Here the CDR3 reads CASTQRRTTNEKLFF. In DNA form, the CDR3 reads TGTGCCAGCACTCAAAGGCGGACAACTAATGAAAAACTGTTTTTT.